This T cell receptor beta chain is drawn from a study of post-analysis software for immune sequencing data. The study, taken as a whole, reports: Controls had significantly higher normalized Chao1 diversity than multiple sclerosis patients. Five or six TRBV segments were more frequent in patients than controls; TRBV5-6, TRBV5-1 and TRBV20-1 belonged to this group.

As for this clonotype: The antigen is undetermined.

Germline V gene sequence: CDR1 MNHEY, CDR2 SVGAGI. The length of the CDR3 is 15 residues. Deletions cut 6 bases from V and 0 bases from J, with 12 bases between. Every TCR beta cDNA library bore unique molecular identifiers. Starting from around 1 to 10 million T cells, the study yielded 450,000 to 500,000 cDNA molecules. TCRdb ran MiXCR on the PCR reads and lists one entry per CDR3 protein. The sample has about 540,000 distinct CDR3 sequences, about a third seen once. V gene TRBV6-5 combines with J gene TRBJ1-5; the D is unclear. Sequencing input: blood. This sequence was found in a girl aged 2-17 years with multiple sclerosis. The CDR3 here is CASRSREYSNQPQHF. CDR3 DNA sequence: TGTGCCAGCAGAAGCAGAGAATATAGCAATCAGCCCCAGCATTTT.